The 29 T cell receptor beta chains below all came from one sample that was sequenced in a study of T-cell reconstitution after alpha-beta-depleted transplantation in children. Unique molecular identifiers were incorporated when the TCRbeta library was constructed. A single record per CDR3 protein comes from TCRdb applying MiXCR to the PCR reads. The table lists 440,000 or so distinct CDR3 sequences, over 40% of them singletons, with 25% to 30% in the top ten. This material consisted of PBMCs, taken before TCRalphabeta/CD19-depleted stem cell transplant. Receptor source: a girl under 10 years old with aplastic anemia, due to receive a stem cell transplant.

The V call is TRBV12-3 or TRBV12-4, the J call TRBJ2-4, with TRBD2 matching over 10 bases. This CDR3 contains 15 residues. V lost 3 bases, J lost 7 bases, and 6 bases stayed unmatched. CDR3 nucleotides: TGTGCCAGCAGTTTCACTAGCGGGAAGGGGAACATTCAGTACTTC. Translated, it gives CASSFTSGKGNIQYF.

V and J are TRBV6-2 or TRBV6-3 and TRBJ2-5; D unresolved. This CDR3 spans 14 amino acids. The V gene's germline CDR1 is MNHEY and CDR2 SVGEGT. Trimming left V 2 bases short and J 5 bases short, with 12 bases between. CDR3 loop: CASSYTSRMETQYF. CDR3 in DNA: TGTGCCAGCAGTTACACGTCCAGGATGGAGACCCAGTACTTC.

This chain connects TRBV6-1 to TRBJ2-5, with a possible D match to TRBD2 (6 bases). The germline gives CDR1 MNHNS, CDR2 SASEGT. The CDR3 runs to 15 residues. Trimming removed 3 bases at V and 1 base at J, with 12 bases between. The CDR3 coding sequence is TGTGCCAGCAGTGACGAACTAGCAGTCCAAGAGACCCAGTACTTC. Protein product: CASSDELAVQETQYF.

This clonotype was observed a handful of times. The chain joins TRBV5-1 to TRBJ1-2; possibly TRBD1 for D (5 bases). From germline, CDR1 is SGHRS and CDR2 YFSETQ. The CDR3 runs 15 residues. The V and J ends lost 0 bases and 0 bases respectively, with 9 bases between them. Here the CDR3 DNA reads TGCGCCAGCAGCTTGGCTTTGACAGCTAACTATGGCTACACCTTC. It translates to CASSLALTANYGYTF.

This clonotype has a handful of counts. This chain uses TRBV12-3 or TRBV12-4 with TRBJ1-2; no reliable D call. V was clipped by 7 bases and J by 8 bases, with 17 bases between them. The CDR3 length is 13 residues. DNA for the CDR3: TGTGCCAGCACCACAAAAGGACTAGGGGGCTACACCTTC. Translating gives CASTTKGLGGYTF.

The V call is TRBV20-1, the J call TRBJ2-5; tentative D call: TRBD2 (5 bases). The CDR3 has 12 residues. Germline V lookup: CDR1 DFQATT, CDR2 SNEGSKA (reference sequence). The V and J ends lost 7 bases and 4 bases respectively, with 13 bases between them. The CDR3 DNA reads as TGCAGTGAGGAGGCCCTCGTAGAGACCCAGTACTTC. It is translated as CSEEALVETQYF.

This clonotype turned up a few times. The chain joins TRBV20-1 to TRBJ2-3; 8 bases agree with TRBD2. V lost 6 bases and J lost 4; bases outside the gene matches: 12. Germline values: CDR1 DFQATT, CDR2 SNEGSKA (reference sequence). This CDR3 comprises 15 residues. CDR3 in amino acids: CSAYRGAGASDTQYF. The CDR3 region has the DNA TGCAGTGCCTACCGGGGAGCGGGAGCATCAGATACGCAGTATTTT.

The chain recombines TRBV10-2 with TRBJ1-5; D is unresolved. V dropped 2 bases and J dropped 4 bases, with 6 bases sitting between them. The CDR3 sequence is 13 residues long. Germline CDR1 and CDR2: WSHSY and SAAADI. CDR3 sequence reads: CASSETGNQPQHF. CDR3 DNA: TGCGCCAGCAGTGAGACGGGTAATCAGCCCCAGCATTTT.

Concerning this clonotype itself: One end of the junction varies from germline; a read error may be responsible. The CDR3 DNA sequence: TGTGCCATCAGCGTAGGCCCGGAACCTGAGCAGTTCTTC. Its protein product is CAISVGPEPEQFF. The V call is TRBV9, the J call TRBJ2-1, with D unresolved. CDR3 length: 13 residues. Germline-derived CDR1 and CDR2 are SGDLS and YYNGEE.

The rearrangement joins TRBV4-1 to TRBJ2-1; 8 bases fit TRBD2. V lost 1 base and J lost 7; bases outside the gene matches: 12. CDR3 size: 17 residues. Per germline, CDR1 MGHRA and CDR2 YSYEKL. CDR3 bases: TGCGCCAGCAGCCAAGGACGTCGAAGCGGGAGTGGGAATGAGCAGTTCTTC. Translating it yields CASSQGRRSGSGNEQFF.

The V gene is TRBV7-9, the J gene TRBJ1-2, with D tentatively TRBD1 (5 bases). This CDR3 comprises 14 residues. V lost 5 bases and J lost 8, with 18 bases in between. Germline lookup yields CDR1 SEHNR and CDR2 FQNEAQ (reference sequence). CDR3 nucleotide sequence: TGTGCCAGCAGCCTAGGGACCATCGGGATAGGCTACACCTTC. Its translation is CASSLGTIGIGYTF.

In its sample, this clonotype was seen once. The rearrangement joins TRBV7-9 to TRBJ2-3, with D maybe TRBD2 (6 bases). The CDR3 covers 16 residues. The V and J ends lost 3 bases and 0 bases respectively, with 13 bases between them. Germline-derived CDR1 and CDR2 are SEHNR and FQNEAQ (reference sequence). CDR3 residues: CASSLDGTRSTDTQYF. The CDR3 DNA is TGTGCCAGCAGCTTGGACGGGACTCGAAGCACAGATACGCAGTATTTT. Supplemented by reference TRBV7-9 and TRBJ2-3, the full variable domain reads DTGVSQNPRHKITKRGQNVTFRCDPISEHNRLYWYRQTLGQGPEFLTYFQNEAQLEKSRLLSDRFSAERPKGSFSTLEIQRTEQGDSAMYLCASSLDGTRSTDTQYFGPGTRLTVL.

This clonotype came up once. The chain uses TRBV5-1 and TRBJ2-1; 7 bases are a match to TRBD1. The CDR3 extends over 18 amino acids. The V segment lost 1 base and the J segment 3 bases; nucleotides outside the gene matches: 13. From germline, CDR1 is SGHRS and CDR2 YFSETQ. DNA for the CDR3: TGCGCCAGCAGCTTGACTAGGTATTGGGACAGTGACTACAATGAGCAGTTCTTC. Translation gives CASSLTRYWDSDYNEQFF.

This clonotype was recorded many times. The rearrangement uses TRBV12-3 or TRBV12-4 and TRBJ1-1; D is unclear. The V end lost 7 bases, the J end lost 2 bases, and 14 bases lay between the germline ends. This CDR3 spans 14 amino acids. The CDR3 nucleotides read TGTGCCAGCATCCTTCAGGAGGCAAACACTGAAGCTTTCTTT. Protein product: CASILQEANTEAFF.

The chain combines TRBV2 with TRBJ2-1, with 12 bases identical to TRBD2. V lost 6 bases to trimming and J lost 3 bases; unmatched junction nucleotides: 3. The CDR3 contains 15 residues. The germline CDR1 and CDR2 sequences are SNHLY and FYNNEI. The CDR3 nucleotides read TGTGCCAGCAGCGCTAGCGGGAGGGTCTACAATGAGCAGTTCTTC. As protein: CASSASGRVYNEQFF.

Worth noting for this clonotype: An end of the junction does not agree with germline; a read error may underlie this. The V and J genes are TRBV10-2 and TRBJ2-1; a weak D match, TRBD2 (6 bases). The CDR3 runs to 13 residues. CDR1 and CDR2 from the germline V gene are WSHSY and SAAADI. The CDR3 DNA reads as TGCGCCAGCACACTAGCTTCCTACAATGAGCAGATCTTC. Translated, it gives CASTLASYNEQIF.

The chain has TRBV7-3 and TRBJ2-2; D might be TRBD1 or TRBD2, each matching 6 bases. Trimming took off 5 bases at V and 5 bases at J, with 18 bases between the two ends. Germline V gives CDR1 SGHTA, CDR2 FQGTGA. This CDR3 spans 16 amino acids. CDR3 in DNA: TGTGCCAGCAGCCCCCATTGGGGGGCAGGGACCGGGGAGCTGTTTTTT. It encodes CASSPHWGAGTGELFF.

This clonotype was detected only a few times. This chain joins TRBV5-5 and TRBJ2-7; D is perhaps TRBD2 (5 bases). V lost 4 bases, J lost 3 bases, and 14 bases lay in between. The CDR3 is 14 residues long. Germline lookup yields CDR1 SGHKS and CDR2 YYEKEE (reference sequence). As DNA, the CDR3 is TGTGCCAGCAGCCAGGACTCTAACCTCTACGAGCAGTACTTC. This gives the protein CASSQDSNLYEQYF.

The chain joins TRBV20-1 to TRBJ1-3, with D possibly being TRBD1 (6 bases). The CDR3 covers 16 residues. From germline, CDR1 is DFQATT and CDR2 SNEGSKA (reference sequence). The ends were cut back, 2 bases at V and 0 bases at J, with 14 bases in the middle. For the CDR3, the DNA is TGCAGTGCTAGAACCGGAGGGGGACTCTCTGGAAACACCATATATTTT. Its protein product is CSARTGGGLSGNTIYF.

The J gene is TRBJ1-1, the V gene TRBV7-9; no firm D call. This CDR3 is 14 amino acids long. Germline lookup yields CDR1 SEHNR and CDR2 FQNEAQ (reference sequence). V was pared by 0 bases and J by 4 bases, with 9 bases between. Here the CDR3 reads CASSLAMFITEAFF. CDR3 bases: TGTGCCAGCAGCTTAGCGATGTTTATCACTGAAGCTTTCTTT.

This clonotype has just one count. This chain links TRBV7-9 with TRBJ2-1; TRBD1 or TRBD2 may be the D gene (6 bases each). The CDR3 is 12 residues long. Germline V gene data show CDR1 as SEHNR and CDR2 as FQNEAQ (reference sequence). Trimming stripped 6 bases from V and 8 bases from J, with 11 bases between. In DNA, the CDR3 is TGTGCCAGCAGGTCAGGGGAGGATGAGCAGTTCTTC. Translating gives CASRSGEDEQFF.

The CDR3 region has the DNA TGTGCCAGCAGGCTGACGGCCCCGGCGAACACCGGGGAGCTGTTTTTT. Its protein is CASRLTAPANTGELFF. V usage is TRBV6-1 and J usage is TRBJ2-2, with D unclear. V lost 6 bases to trimming and J lost 0 bases, with 14 bases between them. The germline gives CDR1 MNHNS, CDR2 SASEGT. CDR3 size: 16 residues.

This clonotype was found a few times. This chain connects TRBV30 to TRBJ2-1, with 9 bases identical to TRBD2. The CDR3 is 14 amino acids. V was clipped by 1 base and J by 3 bases; unmatched bases: 1. Germline loops: CDR1 GTSNPN, CDR2 SVGIG (reference sequence). The CDR3 coding sequence is TGTGCCTGGAGTGGGACTAGCGACTACAATGAGCAGTTCTTC. It translates to CAWSGTSDYNEQFF. Together with reference TRBV30 and TRBJ2-1, the CDR3 gives the full variable domain: SQTIHQWPATLVQPVGSPLSLECTVEGTSNPNLYWYRQAAGRGLQLLFYSVGIGQISSEVPQNLSASRPQDRQFILSSKKLLLSDSGFYLCAWSGTSDYNEQFFGPGTRLTVL.

In this sample, this clonotype turned up many times. The V and J genes are TRBV13 and TRBJ2-4, with a weak D call TRBD1 (5 bases). CDR3 size: 16 residues. From germline, CDR1 is PRHDT and CDR2 FYEKMQ (reference sequence). Trimming took 2 bases from V and 4 from J, leaving 15 bases between them. The chain's CDR3 is CASSLSQGPKKNIQYF. DNA of the CDR3: TGTGCCAGCAGCTTATCCCAGGGTCCCAAAAAAAACATTCAGTACTTC. The full variable domain, with the rest looked up from reference TRBV13 and TRBJ2-4, is AAGVIQSPRHLIKEKRETATLKCYPIPRHDTVYWYQQGPGQDPQFLISFYEKMQSDKGSIPDRFSAQQFSDYHSELNMSSLELGDSALYFCASSLSQGPKKNIQYFGAGTRLSVL.

J is TRBJ2-2 and V is TRBV18; 15 positions agree with TRBD2. Germline V lookup: CDR1 KGHSH, CDR2 LQKENI. Losses at the gene ends were 0 bases for V and 4 bases for J; bases not matched to a gene: 0. The CDR3 sequence is 17 residues long. The CDR3 here is CASSPPGLAGGTGELFF. For the CDR3, the DNA is TGTGCCAGCTCACCACCGGGACTAGCGGGAGGCACCGGGGAGCTGTTTTTT.

Note on this clonotype: The junction departs from the called germline gene at one end, perhaps through a read error. The CDR3 spells CATSGYRGFTGADVLTF. In DNA, the CDR3 is TGTGCCACCAGCGGTTACAGGGGGTTTACTGGGGCCGACGTCCTGACTTTC. This chain uses TRBV15 with TRBJ2-6, with TRBD1 identical over 8 bases. The germline V gene has CDR1 LNHNV and CDR2 YYDKDF (reference sequence). The CDR3 totals 17 residues.

This chain uses TRBV20-1 with TRBJ2-3; TRBD2 aligns across 9 bases. Germline V gene lookup returns CDR1 DFQATT and CDR2 SNEGSKA (reference sequence). J gave up 5 bases and V 3 bases, and 9 bases lay outside the gene matches. The CDR3 loop spans 15 amino acids. The CDR3 sequence is CSARSREGLLDTQYF. The DNA for the CDR3 is TGCAGTGCTAGGTCGCGGGAGGGCCTATTAGATACGCAGTATTTT.

This clonotype has a count of ten or more. The chain employs TRBV10-3 and TRBJ2-6; D is possibly TRBD1 or TRBD2 (5 bases each). CDR1 ENHRY and CDR2 SYGVKD come from the germline V gene. With 0 bases removed from V and 0 bases from J, the gap between germline ends came to 15 bases. This CDR3 contains 19 residues. The CDR3 sequence is CAISESGVPGNSGANVLTF. CDR3 DNA sequence: TGTGCCATCAGTGAGTCAGGGGTCCCGGGGAACTCTGGGGCCAACGTCCTGACTTTC.

The chain joins TRBV6-1 to TRBJ2-7, with D tentatively TRBD1 or TRBD2 (5 bases each). This CDR3 contains 15 residues. CDR1 MNHNS and CDR2 SASEGT come from the germline V gene. Trimming left V 4 bases short and J 0 bases short, with 13 bases between. CDR3 DNA: TGTGCCAGCAGTGCATACGGGGACGCCTCCTACGAGCAGTACTTC. Translating gives CASSAYGDASYEQYF.